The T cell receptor beta chain described here comes from a study of metastatic and nonmetastatic thyroid tumors. Study summary: The study looked at repertoires side by side in blood and in tumor or nodule tissue from malignant and benign thyroid patients. General study points: Across blood and tumor, TCR beta diversity in malignant thyroid tumors was reportedly significantly higher than in benign nodules.

As processed by the authors: Building a distant-metastasis classifier for papillary thyroid cancer drew on CDR3 differences across clinicopathological groups. TCRdb reanalyzed the PCR reads via MiXCR. TCRdb, not the original authors, processed these V and J calls. The table includes more than 65,000 clones, 12% to 15% detected once. The CDR3 is 14 residues long. Looked up from germline, CDR1 is DFQATT and CDR2 is SNEGSKA (reference sequence). This clone came up a few times. What it binds is not known. One end of the junction varies from germline; a read error may be responsible. Each patient came to thyroid surgery without any prior treatment (of any kind).

This rearrangement joins TRBV20-1 to TRBJ2-2, with D possibly TRBD2 on 6 matching bases. This clonotype was sampled from a male donor with papillary thyroid cancer or a benign thyroid nodule (not recorded which). Some clones in this sample may be carry-over from other donors' samples. Material: blood. The CDR3 here is CSANTGLNTWELFF. As DNA, the CDR3 is TGCAGTGCTAACACGGGACTGAACACCTGGGAGCTGTTTTTT.